This TCR beta chain stems from a study of blood T cells in healthy people across ages. Study-wide results and limits: Possibly, changes in expanded clonotypes were confounded because donor CMV status was unknown.

The CDR3 length is 13 residues. The germline CDR1 and CDR2 sequences are SGHAT and FQNNGV. Using a J-beta primer mix together with a sample-barcoded 5' primer, a second PCR was run for about 6 to 12 cycles. TCRdb reprocessed the 5' RACE reads via MiXCR and lists one record per CDR3 protein. The sample lists about 1.8 million distinct CDR3 sequences, around 50% occurring once. A remark on this clonotype: What it binds is not known.

This chain connects TRBV11-2 to TRBJ2-7; D remains unclear. Judging by the DNA end, TRBJ2-5 fits better; the J call may be wrong. The sample comprised blood. The receptor comes from a woman aged 40 to 50 in good health. In DNA, the CDR3 is TGTGCCAGCAGCCGGCAGACCACGGAGACCCAGTACTTC. This encodes CASSRQTTETQYF.